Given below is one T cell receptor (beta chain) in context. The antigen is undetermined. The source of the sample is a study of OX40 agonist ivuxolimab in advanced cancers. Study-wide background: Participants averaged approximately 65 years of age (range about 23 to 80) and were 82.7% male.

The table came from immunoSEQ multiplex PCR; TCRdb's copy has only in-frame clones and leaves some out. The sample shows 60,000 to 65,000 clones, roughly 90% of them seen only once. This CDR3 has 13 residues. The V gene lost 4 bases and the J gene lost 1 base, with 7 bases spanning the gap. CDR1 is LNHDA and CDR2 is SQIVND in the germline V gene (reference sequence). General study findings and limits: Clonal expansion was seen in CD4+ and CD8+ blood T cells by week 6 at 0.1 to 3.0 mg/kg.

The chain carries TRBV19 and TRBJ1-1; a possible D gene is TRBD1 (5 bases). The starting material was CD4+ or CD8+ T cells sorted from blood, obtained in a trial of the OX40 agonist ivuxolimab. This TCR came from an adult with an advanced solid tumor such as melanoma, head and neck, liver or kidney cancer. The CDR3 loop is CASSRTTNTEAFF. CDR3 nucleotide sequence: TGTGCCAGTAGTAGGACAACGAACACTGAAGCTTTCTTT.